This TCR beta chain appears in the sequencing data of a study of T cell repertoires in cytomegalovirus infection. Study information: Public TCR beta signatures provided an indication of both CMV infection and a matching HLA type. General study findings and limits: Carriers of CMV plus the relevant HLA were identified by cumulative public TCR beta family frequency.

Per the germline V gene, CDR1 is SGHVS and CDR2 is FQNEAQ. With 3 bases removed from V and 7 bases from J, the gap between germline ends came to 9 bases. The CDR3 is 12 residues long. TCRdb re-analysed the reads in MiXCR, keeping a single row per CDR3 protein. This repertoire shows a few hundred thousand distinct CDR3 sequences, more than 8% found once; its top ten account for 3.5% to 4.5%. This clonotype was seen repeatedly, ten times or more. Its antigen is as yet unknown. Material for sequencing was PBMCs. This receptor was taken from a human donor in good health (CMV status not recorded). Some clones in this sample may be carry-over from other donors' samples. The chain uses TRBV7-8 and TRBJ1-1; D is unresolved. CDR3 sequence (DNA): TGTGCCAGCAGCTTCTCTCGGGTTGAAGCTTTCTTT. It specifies CASSFSRVEAFF.